This is a list of T cell receptor beta chains from one sample in a study of tumour-infiltrating T cells in Burkitt lymphoma. The method was immunoSEQ multiplex PCR; TCRdb's version includes in-frame clones alone and lacks a portion of them. This table has approximately 46,000 clones, about a third appearing once. Specimen: tumor tissue. The receptors were gathered from a human donor with Burkitt lymphoma. Both conserved end residues are trimmed from each CDR3. The size of a clone is reported for some rows only, either as once, few or many, or as a class for expanded clones.

len,abundance,j_gene,v_gene,CDR3aa
14,few,TRBJ2-6,TRBV7-9,ASLQGSSPGANVLT
9,-,TRBJ1-1,TRBV7-6,ASSTGTEAF
13,-,TRBJ2-5,TRBV9,ASSVAAGGQETQY
12,few,TRBJ1-4,TRBV5-1,ASSSGTVNEKLF
13,-,TRBJ2-2,TRBV28,ASSFSGPNTGELF
15,-,TRBJ1-2,TRBV19,ASRTPGASGLNYGYT
11,few,TRBJ1-6,TRBV6-5,ASKENHNSPLH
12,-,TRBJ2-7,TRBV6-1,ASSGLGATYEQY
11,-,TRBJ1-6,TRBV11-2,ASSGGNNSPLH
13,-,TRBJ2-1,TRBV28,ASSLRVARYNEQF
12,-,TRBJ2-2,TRBV7-9,ASSAGTDTGELF
9,-,TRBJ2-7,TRBV5-4,ASSSGGEQY
9,-,TRBJ2-1,TRBV4-2,ASREGARCF
11,-,TRBJ2-7,TRBV6-1,ASSERLAYEQY
10,-,TRBJ1-1,TRBV7-9,ASSLGETEAF
18,-,TRBJ2-4,TRBV28,ASSLSPRKYLLVAKNIQY
11,-,TRBJ2-7,TRBV6-5,ASSMPGSYEQY
15,-,TRBJ2-2,TRBV4-2,ASSQDQAGANTGELF
11,-,TRBJ2-7,TRBV5-1,ASSLNSAYEQY
11,-,TRBJ1-1,TRBV5-1,ASSPAVVTEAF
13,few,TRBJ2-2,TRBV7-8,ASSLGGGAGGELF
13,-,TRBJ2-3,TRBV6-6,ASSPGQGASDTQY
13,few,TRBJ2-2,TRBV7-2,ASSLDRVLAGELF
13,-,TRBJ1-3,TRBV7-2,ASSLLTGPTNTIY
15,-,TRBJ1-1,TRBV21-1,ASSKDRTGALNTEAF
12,-,TRBJ1-1,TRBV6-5,ATRGGAGGTEAF
11,-,TRBJ1-5,TRBV4-1,ASSQDWRQPQH
12,few,TRBJ1-4,TRBV30,AWSVGQGAGKLF
9,-,TRBJ2-5,TRBV6-1,ASKEDSAQY
12,-,TRBJ1-1,TRBV9,ASSISTGETEAF
13,-,TRBJ1-2,TRBV7-2,ASSPPAGQGYGYT
12,-,TRBJ1-1,TRBV5-6,ASIGTGLETEAF
14,few,TRBJ2-3,TRBV6-8,ASTEYLAGETDTQY
12,-,TRBJ1-1,TRBV5-4,ASSSRYLNTEAF
12,-,TRBJ2-7,TRBV28,ASSLGGLTYEQY
10,-,TRBJ1-4,TRBV2,ASTWSNEKLF
13,-,TRBJ1-6,TRBV7-9,ASSLEGAGYSPLH
16,-,TRBJ1-1,TRBV21-1,ASTADRPQEIMNTEAF
15,-,TRBJ2-1,TRBV5-5,ASSLEFGPSSYNEQF
8,-,TRBJ2-5,TRBV11-3,AVKALTQY
13,-,TRBJ1-4,TRBV7-9,ASSSRQATNEKLF
15,few,TRBJ1-3,TRBV4-1,ASSRQWDSSRGNTIY
13,-,TRBJ2-6,TRBV13,ASSLAGSGANVLT
11,few,TRBJ1-5,TRBV30,AWSVRRDQPQH
12,-,TRBJ1-2,TRBV5-5,ASSLEGFQGGYT
16,few,TRBJ2-6,TRBV4-2,ASSQDDTAVSGANVLT
11,few,TRBJ2-4,TRBV19,ASAAGDKNIQY
14,-,TRBJ2-7,TRBV27,ASSRTPGQGAGEQY
12,-,TRBJ2-1,TRBV2,ASSEQRSYNEQF
13,few,TRBJ2-7,TRBV30,AGGTGAVGSSEQY
11,-,TRBJ2-7,TRBV7-9,ASSLAGGGEQY
14,-,TRBJ1-6,TRBV28,ASSLFTGGRPSPLH
9,-,TRBJ1-4,TRBV7-9,ASSPDEKLF